This TCR beta chain was documented in a study of cytomegalovirus exposure and HLA in healthy donors. For the study at large: Previous work identified 90 million to 130 million unique TCR beta sequences from 200 million or so T cells. Ancestry clustering placed 81% of over 300 genotyped donors in the Caucasian-associated cluster. General study points: Common viral pathogens were later found to be apparently linked to several of the most significant clusters.

As regards this clone: Its specificity is not known.

There were likely unrecorded immune exposures, though donors were nominally healthy when sampled. PCR used 60 Vbeta primers and 13 Jbeta primers. Clones were read by immunoSEQ multiplex PCR, and TCRdb kept only the in-frame ones, dropping some. The sample yields about 130,000 clones, over 70% seen once. This CDR3 has 17 residues. Germline V gene lookup returns CDR1 KGHSH and CDR2 LQKENI. Trimming removed 3 bases at V and 2 bases at J, with 16 bases between. Sequences were obtained from PBMCs. This chain connects TRBV18 to TRBJ2-2, with D unresolved. This sequence was found in a man aged 35-49 years in good health and CMV-seropositive. The CDR3 DNA reads as TGTGCCAGCTCACCCGTCTTCACGAGAACTAACACCGGGGAGCTGTTTTTT. This translates into CASSPVFTRTNTGELFF.